These 7 T cell receptor beta chains came from one sample sequenced in a study of CD8 T cells in ankylosing spondylitis. TCRdb re-called the 5' RACE reads with MiXCR, one entry per CDR3 protein. This repertoire shows roughly 700,000 distinct CDR3 sequences, 19% found once; its top ten account for about a fifth. Study observations and caveats: One TCR beta motif, made up of roughly 8 highly homologous variants, appeared characteristic of ankylosing spondylitis blood.

These receptors have no known antigen. Sequencing was performed on blood, either unsorted or a sorted T cell fraction (not recorded which). These receptor sequences come from a male donor with ankylosing spondylitis.

This clonotype was observed a few times. V usage is TRBV10-3 and J usage is TRBJ2-1, with 8 bases lining up with TRBD1. The CDR3 is made up of 14 amino acids. The trim removed 5 bases at V and 8 bases at J, leaving 8 bases unmatched. CDR1 ENHRY and CDR2 SYGVKD come from the germline V gene. The CDR3, as DNA: TGTGCCATCAGTAGACAGGGGCTTGAGGATGAGCAGTTCTTC. It is translated as CAISRQGLEDEQFF.

The V and J genes are TRBV5-1 and TRBJ2-5; 10 bases fit TRBD2. V was clipped by 1 base and J by 5 bases; unmatched bases: 8. There are 16 residues in the CDR3. Germline CDR1 is SGHRS and CDR2 is YFSETQ. The CDR3 spells CASSLTISGRRETQYF. CDR3 in DNA: TGCGCCAGCAGCTTGACCATTAGCGGGAGGAGGGAGACCCAGTACTTC.

This clonotype was seen a handful of times. The rearrangement joins TRBV5-1 to TRBJ2-2, with 8 bases that match TRBD1. The ends lost 0 bases at V and 4 bases at J; junction bases unmatched: 5. The CDR3 is made up of 16 amino acids. Germline V gene sequence: CDR1 SGHRS, CDR2 YFSETQ. CDR3 in DNA: TGCGCCAGCAGCTTGGAAACAGGGGGGATCACCGGGGAGCTGTTTTTT. Protein sequence: CASSLETGGITGELFF.

V gene TRBV20-1 combines with J gene TRBJ2-1, with TRBD2 as a possible D gene (6 bases). The CDR3 contains 13 residues. CDR1 and CDR2 from the germline V gene are DFQATT and SNEGSKA (reference sequence). The V and J ends lost 5 bases and 12 bases respectively, with 20 bases between them. CDR3 DNA sequence: TGCAGTGCTTTAACTACGGGAGTTGGCTGGCAGTTCTTC. It codes for CSALTTGVGWQFF.

Many counts were recorded for this clonotype. J is TRBJ2-1 and V is TRBV12-3 or TRBV12-4; D may correspond to TRBD1 or TRBD2 (5 bases each). The CDR3 covers 14 residues. The V gene lost 6 bases and the J gene lost 10 bases, with 19 bases spanning the gap. CDR3: CASRGPRGRREQFF. DNA of the CDR3: TGTGCCAGCAGGGGCCCGAGGGGACGAAGGGAGCAGTTCTTC.

The genes are TRBV2 and TRBJ1-1; possible D gene TRBD1, 6 bases. The CDR3 length is 12 residues. Germline-derived CDR1 and CDR2 are SNHLY and FYNNEI. The V end lost 10 bases, the J end lost 6 bases, and 15 bases lay between the germline ends. CDR3 nucleotides: TGTGCCACAAGGGCAGGGGAGGCTGAAGCTTTCTTT. Its protein product is CATRAGEAEAFF. The full variable domain, in which reference TRBV2 and TRBJ1-1 provide the parts outside the CDR3, is EPEVTQTPSHQVTQMGQEVILRCVPISNHLYFYWYRQILGQKVEFLVSFYNNEISEKSEIFDDQFSVERPDGSNFTLKIRSTKLEDSAMYFCATRAGEAEAFFGQGTRLTVV.

This clonotype has only a few counts. The CDR3 protein is CATSDPMFGDHTGELFF. As DNA, the CDR3 is TGTGCCACCAGTGATCCCATGTTCGGCGACCACACCGGGGAGCTGTTTTTT. This rearrangement joins TRBV24-1 to TRBJ2-2, with unresolved D. Germline-derived CDR1 and CDR2 are KGHDR and SFDVKD. V dropped 3 bases and J dropped 3 bases, with 16 bases sitting between them. This CDR3 contains 17 residues.